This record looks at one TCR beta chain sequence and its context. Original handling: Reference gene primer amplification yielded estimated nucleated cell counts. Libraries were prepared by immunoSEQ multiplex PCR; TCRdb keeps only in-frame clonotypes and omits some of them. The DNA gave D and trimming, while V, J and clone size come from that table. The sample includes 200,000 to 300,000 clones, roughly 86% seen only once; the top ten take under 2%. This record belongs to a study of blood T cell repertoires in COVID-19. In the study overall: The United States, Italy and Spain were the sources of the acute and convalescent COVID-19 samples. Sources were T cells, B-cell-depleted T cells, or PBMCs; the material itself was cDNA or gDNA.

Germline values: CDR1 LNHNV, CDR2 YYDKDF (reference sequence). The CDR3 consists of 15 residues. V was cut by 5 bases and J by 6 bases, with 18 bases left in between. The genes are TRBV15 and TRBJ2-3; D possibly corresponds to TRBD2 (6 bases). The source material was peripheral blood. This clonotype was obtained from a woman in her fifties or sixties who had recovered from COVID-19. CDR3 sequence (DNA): TGTGCCACCAGCGAGGGGACGAGTCGGGAGGATACGCAGTATTTT. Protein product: CATSEGTSREDTQYF.